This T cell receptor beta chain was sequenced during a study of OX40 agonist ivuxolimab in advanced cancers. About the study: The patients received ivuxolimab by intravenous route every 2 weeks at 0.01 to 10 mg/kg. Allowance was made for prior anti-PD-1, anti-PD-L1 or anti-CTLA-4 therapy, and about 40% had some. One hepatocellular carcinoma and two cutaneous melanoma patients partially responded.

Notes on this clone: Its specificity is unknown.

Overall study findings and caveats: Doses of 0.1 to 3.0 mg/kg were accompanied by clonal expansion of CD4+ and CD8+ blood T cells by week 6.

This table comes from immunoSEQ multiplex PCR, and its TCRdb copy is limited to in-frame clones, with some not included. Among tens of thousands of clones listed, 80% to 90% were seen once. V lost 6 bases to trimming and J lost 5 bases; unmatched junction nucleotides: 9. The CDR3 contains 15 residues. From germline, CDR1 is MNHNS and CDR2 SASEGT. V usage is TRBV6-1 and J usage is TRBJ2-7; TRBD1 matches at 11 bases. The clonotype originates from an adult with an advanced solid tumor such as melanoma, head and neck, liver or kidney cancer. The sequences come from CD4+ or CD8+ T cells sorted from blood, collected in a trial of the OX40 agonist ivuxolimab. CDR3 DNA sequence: TGTGCCAGCAGCCCCCCGGGACAGGGGGTGAACGAGCAGTACTTC. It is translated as CASSPPGQGVNEQYF.